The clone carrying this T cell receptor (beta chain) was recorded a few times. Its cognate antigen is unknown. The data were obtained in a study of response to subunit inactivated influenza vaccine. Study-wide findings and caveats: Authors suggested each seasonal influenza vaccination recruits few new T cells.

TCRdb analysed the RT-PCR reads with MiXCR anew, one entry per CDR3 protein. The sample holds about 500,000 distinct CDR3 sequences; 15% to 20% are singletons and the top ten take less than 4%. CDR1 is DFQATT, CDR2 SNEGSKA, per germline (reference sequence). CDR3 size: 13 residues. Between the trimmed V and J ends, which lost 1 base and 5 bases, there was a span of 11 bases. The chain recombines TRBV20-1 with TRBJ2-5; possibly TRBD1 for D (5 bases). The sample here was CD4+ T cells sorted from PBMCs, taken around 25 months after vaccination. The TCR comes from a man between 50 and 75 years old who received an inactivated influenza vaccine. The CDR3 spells CSARVAGPETQYF. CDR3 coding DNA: TGCAGTGCTAGAGTGGCAGGGCCCGAGACCCAGTACTTC.